A selection of T cell receptor beta chains follows, all from one sample in a study of beta chain features in type 1 diabetes. Sequenced by immunoSEQ multiplex PCR; TCRdb stores in-frame clones only, minus some. The sample has 95,000 to 110,000 clones, roughly 28% seen once. The sample taken for sequencing was central memory CD4+ T cells from blood. Source of these receptors: a woman younger than 30 with type 1 diabetes. Each CDR3 is given with its conserved first and last residue. The D gene is left open where the match is weak. Not every row has a clone size; where given, it reads once, few, many or a size class.

CASSSITGGGSEKLFF TGTGCCAGCAGCTCGATAACAGGGGGCGGGAGTGAAAAACTGTTTTTT TRBJ1-4 TRBD1 TRBV7-9 few
CASSQEPRAGHGYTF TGTGCCAGCAGCCAAGAGCCACGGGCAGGGCATGGCTACACCTTC TRBJ1-2 - TRBV14 -
CAWSAQGAMGETQYF TGTGCCTGGAGTGCTCAGGGGGCGATGGGGGAGACCCAGTACTTC TRBJ2-5 TRBD1 TRBV30 few
CASSLTGPSPTYEQYF TGTGCCAGCAGCTTGACAGGGCCTTCGCCTACCTACGAGCAGTACTTC TRBJ2-7 TRBD1 TRBV7-9 -
CASSVGAGAWETQYF TGTGCCAGCAGCGTAGGCGCGGGAGCTTGGGAGACCCAGTACTTC TRBJ2-5 TRBD2 TRBV9 few
CASSLPTGQGLSYEQYF TGTGCCAGCAGCTTACCTACTGGACAGGGGCTTTCCTACGAGCAGTACTTC TRBJ2-7 TRBD1 TRBV7-9 -
CASSQPGHKNTEAFF TGTGCCAGCAGCCAACCGGGACACAAGAACACTGAAGCTTTCTTT TRBJ1-1 - TRBV5-4 -
CASSPGTPVYGYTF TGTGCCAGCAGTCCGGGGACACCAGTCTATGGCTACACCTTC TRBJ1-2 - TRBV6-1 -
CASSRRQENTEAFF TGTGCCAGTAGTAGAAGACAGGAGAACACTGAAGCTTTCTTT TRBJ1-1 - TRBV19 -
CASSIGTRGQLDGYTF TGTGCCAGTAGTATAGGGACCCGGGGACAGCTAGATGGCTACACCTTC TRBJ1-2 TRBD1 TRBV19 -
CASSRSGGLFDEQYF TGTGCCAGCTCACGTTCAGGGGGGCTCTTCGACGAGCAGTACTTC TRBJ2-7 - TRBV18 few
CASSSMGTSSRDTQYF TGTGCCAGCAGCTCTATGGGGACTAGTAGTAGAGATACGCAGTATTTT TRBJ2-3 TRBD2 TRBV7-8 few
CASSPSRDRVGTEAFF TGTGCCAGCAGCCCGTCCCGGGACAGGGTCGGGACTGAAGCTTTCTTT TRBJ1-1 TRBD1 TRBV2 few
CASSVGGWTSGETQYF TGTGCCAGCAGCGTAGGGGGATGGACTAGTGGGGAGACCCAGTACTTC TRBJ2-5 TRBD2 TRBV9 -
CASSPLGGAFTTGELFF TGTGCCAGCAGCCCCCTGGGAGGGGCCTTCACCACCGGGGAGCTGTTTTTT TRBJ2-2 TRBD2 TRBV7-6 -
CASSSASGRANNEQFF TGCGCCAGCAGCTCTGCGAGCGGGAGGGCGAACAATGAGCAGTTCTTC TRBJ2-1 TRBD2 TRBV5-1 -
CASSLRYEQYF TGTGCCAGCAGTCTCCGCTACGAGCAGTACTTC TRBJ2-7 - TRBV28 few
CASSSALAGGVDTQYF TGTGCCAGCAGCTCGGCCCTAGCGGGAGGGGTAGATACGCAGTATTTT TRBJ2-3 TRBD2 TRBV5-4 -
CASSLQGKETQYF TGCGCCAGCAGCTTACAGGGTAAAGAGACCCAGTACTTC TRBJ2-5 - TRBV5-1 -
CASNPQGALPHEQYF TGTGCCAGCAACCCCCAGGGGGCTCTCCCCCACGAGCAGTACTTC TRBJ2-7 TRBD1 TRBV27 -
CASSGQGLSQPQHF TGTGCCAGCAGTGGACAGGGTCTAAGTCAGCCCCAGCATTTT TRBJ1-5 TRBD1 TRBV2 -
CASGLAPTGANTGELFF TGTGCTAGTGGTTTGGCCCCGACAGGGGCGAACACCGGGGAGCTGTTTTTT TRBJ2-2 TRBD1 TRBV12-5 -
CASSGNRGSSEAFF TGTGCCAGCAGCGGTAACAGGGGGAGTAGTGAAGCTTTCTTT TRBJ1-1 TRBD1 TRBV5-4 -
CASSFADRGPSTDTQYF TGTGCCAGCAGTTTCGCGGACAGGGGTCCAAGCACAGATACGCAGTATTTT TRBJ2-3 TRBD1 TRBV28 -
CASSLLRLAGGPGEQFF TGTGCCAGCAGTTTACTTCGACTAGCGGGAGGGCCGGGGGAGCAGTTCTTC TRBJ2-1 TRBD2 TRBV28 -
CASSSATSGSYNEQFF TGTGCCAGCAGTTCCGCGACTAGCGGGAGTTACAATGAGCAGTTCTTC TRBJ2-1 TRBD2 TRBV6-5 -
CASSFTASPGANVLTF TGCGCCAGCAGCTTCACCGCTAGCCCTGGGGCCAACGTCCTGACTTTC TRBJ2-6 - TRBV5-1 few
CASSREQGAYGYTF TGTGCCAGCAGTCGTGAACAGGGAGCTTATGGCTACACCTTC TRBJ1-2 - TRBV27 few